Below are 8 T cell receptor beta chains sequenced from a single sample in a study of naive CD8 T cells in extremely preterm neonates. Elective cesarean births at roughly 35-43 weeks, without labor or membrane rupture, supplied the cord blood. Measured with immunoSEQ multiplex PCR; TCRdb has only the in-frame clones, and not every one. The profile shows over 4,500 clones, 97% of them singletons. Sample: naive CD8+ T cells from cord blood. The receptor source for this set is a newborn in good health.

This clone was detected once. This chain joins TRBV7-2 and TRBJ2-7; D call uncertain. The CDR3 runs to 12 residues. V was trimmed by 8 bases and J by 5 bases, leaving 13 bases between them. Per the germline V gene, CDR1 is SGHTA and CDR2 is FQGNSA. In nucleotides, the CDR3 is TGTGCCAGCGGCCCGGGTCTCCACGAGCAGTACTTC. Translating it yields CASGPGLHEQYF.

The chain couples TRBV4-3 to TRBJ1-4; 10 nucleotides match TRBD1. CDR1 LGHNA and CDR2 YSLEER come from the germline V gene. The V segment lost 2 bases and the J segment 7 bases; nucleotides outside the gene matches: 7. The CDR3 runs to 16 residues. CDR3 loop: CASSQLGQGKAEKLFF. Here the CDR3 DNA reads TGCGCCAGCAGCCAATTGGGACAGGGGAAAGCTGAAAAACTGTTTTTT.

This chain joins TRBV7-9 and TRBJ2-7; 11 positions agree with TRBD2. This CDR3 has 15 amino acids. CDR1 is SEHNR, CDR2 FQNEAQ, per germline (reference sequence). V shed 2 bases, J shed 3 bases, and the junction held 3 bases outside the gene matches. The CDR3 bases are TGTGCCAGCAGCTTAAGACTAGCGGGGCGCTACGAGCAGTACTTC. It codes for CASSLRLAGRYEQYF.

The chain couples TRBV7-3 to TRBJ2-2, with TRBD2 matching 13 bases. The germline V gene encodes CDR1 SGHTA and CDR2 FQGTGA. This CDR3 region has 16 residues. Trimming took 3 bases from V and 7 from J; bases not matched to a gene: 5. CDR3 DNA sequence: TGTGCCAGCAGCTTGACTAGCGGGAGGTACGGCGGGGAGCTGTTTTTT. Translating it yields CASSLTSGRYGGELFF.

The chain is built from TRBV4-1 and TRBJ2-3; tentative D call: TRBD1 (7 bases). The V gene's germline CDR1 is MGHRA and CDR2 YSYEKL. The CDR3 length is 16 residues. Trimming cost V 5 bases and J 4 bases, with 19 bases left between them. The CDR3 nucleotides read TGCGCCAGCAGCGCGGTTTGGCAGGGGGAGGCAGATACGCAGTATTTT. Its protein product is CASSAVWQGEADTQYF.

The rearrangement uses TRBV7-9 and TRBJ2-5; 13 positions match TRBD2. Germline CDR1 reads SEHNR; CDR2 reads FQNEAQ (reference sequence). The ends lost 5 bases at V and 2 bases at J; junction bases unmatched: 11. The CDR3 length is 18 residues. CDR3 bases: TGTGCCAGCAGCCTTCCCCGACTAGCGGGGGGCCTGCAAGAGACCCAGTACTTC. Encoded protein: CASSLPRLAGGLQETQYF.

This rearrangement joins TRBV29-1 to TRBJ2-7, with 9 bases that match TRBD1. V lost 0 bases, J lost 4 bases, and 1 base stayed unmatched. Germline loops: CDR1 SQVTM, CDR2 ANQGSEA. The CDR3 has 13 residues. In DNA, the CDR3 is TGCAGCGTTGAAGATGGGACAGGGTACGAGCAGTACTTC. Translated, it gives CSVEDGTGYEQYF.

The chain is built from TRBV27 and TRBJ2-2; D remains unclear. Germline CDR1 is MNHEY and CDR2 is SMNVEV (reference sequence). Trimming left V 8 bases short and J 0 bases short, with 4 bases between. CDR3 length: 12 residues. The CDR3 nucleotides read TGTGCCAGCCGGTCGAACACCGGGGAGCTGTTTTTT. Translating gives CASRSNTGELFF.